The clone carrying this T cell receptor (beta chain) has a count of ten or more. Amplified TCR beta CDR3 regions derived from RNA transcripts. Primed by the HTBI set, a first-round RT-PCR was run on the TCR CDR3. TCRdb fed the multiplex PCR reads into MiXCR, producing one record per CDR3 protein. The table has fewer than 750,000 distinct CDR3 sequences, over 12% seen once. Uncontrolled infection, other autoimmune disease, pregnancy or lactation disqualified patients from enrolment. CDR3 size: 13 residues. Germline values: CDR1 MNHNS, CDR2 SASEGT. Between the trimmed V and J ends, which lost 6 bases and 2 bases, there was a span of 10 bases. The data were taken from a study of T cells in Graves' hyperthyroidism and ophthalmopathy.

V gene TRBV6-1 combines with J gene TRBJ1-2; D may be TRBD1 (5 bases). The TCR comes from a middle-aged woman with Graves' ophthalmopathy. Sequences were obtained from blood. CDR3 sequence reads: CASREGTNYGYTF. The CDR3 bases are TGTGCCAGCAGGGAGGGGACGAACTATGGCTACACCTTC.